This T cell receptor (beta chain) was sequenced for a study of PD-L1 blockade in urothelial cancer. Deletions cut 2 bases from V and 2 bases from J, with 14 bases between. Germline V gives CDR1 KGHSH, CDR2 LQKENI. The length of the CDR3 is 16 residues. The method was immunoSEQ multiplex PCR; TCRdb's version includes in-frame clones alone and lacks a portion of them. The table lists some 41,000 clones, about 91% of them singletons. The chain has TRBV18 and TRBJ2-3, with a tentative D call TRBD1 (6 bases). The starting material was PBMCs, obtained around atezolizumab (anti-PD-L1) treatment. This clonotype was obtained from a man older than 75 with urothelial cancer. As DNA, the CDR3 is TGTGCCAGCTCACCATTCCAGCAGGGGAACACAGATACGCAGTATTTT. This sequence encodes CASSPFQQGNTDTQYF.